The rows below give T cell receptor beta chains drawn from one sample of a study of T cells in Graves' hyperthyroidism and ophthalmopathy. TCRdb ran MiXCR on the multiplex PCR reads and lists one entry per CDR3 protein. In the table there are more than 450,000 distinct CDR3 sequences, roughly 15% of which are singletons. The material sequenced was blood. The receptors stem from a woman aged 40 to 50 with Graves' hyperthyroidism. The CDR3 runs from the conserved cysteine through the conserved F or W. D genes are given only for firm matches. The size field is filled for only some rows; it gives once, few, many or a size class.

j_gene: TRBJ1-5
abundance: NA
v_gene: TRBV7-9
d_gene: TRBD1
CDR3aa: CASSRQGTGQPQHF
CDR3nt: TGTGCCAGCAGCCGACAGGGTACAGGTCAGCCCCAGCATTTT

j_gene: TRBJ2-7
abundance: many
v_gene: TRBV28
d_gene: NA
CDR3aa: CASSSVSGFQVYEQYF
CDR3nt: TGTGCCAGCAGTTCGGTAAGCGGATTCCAGGTATACGAGCAGTACTTC

j_gene: TRBJ2-7
abundance: many
v_gene: TRBV28
d_gene: NA
CDR3aa: CASRSSSASSYEQYF
CDR3nt: TGTGCCAGCAGATCGAGTAGCGCAAGCTCCTACGAGCAGTACTTC

j_gene: TRBJ2-5
abundance: NA
v_gene: TRBV11-1
d_gene: TRBD2
CDR3aa: CASSLGGLAGYLQETQYF
CDR3nt: TGTGCCAGCAGCTTAGGAGGACTAGCGGGATATCTTCAAGAGACCCAGTACTTC

j_gene: TRBJ2-2
abundance: many
v_gene: TRBV27
d_gene: NA
CDR3aa: CASSLSTRHTGELFF
CDR3nt: TGTGCCAGCAGTTTATCCACCAGACACACCGGGGAGCTGTTTTTT

j_gene: TRBJ2-3
abundance: few
v_gene: TRBV10-1
d_gene: TRBD2
CDR3aa: CASSSGLAGGHTDTQYF
CDR3nt: TGCGCCAGCAGTTCGGGACTAGCGGGAGGCCACACAGATACGCAGTATTTT

j_gene: TRBJ2-1
abundance: many
v_gene: TRBV7-3
d_gene: TRBD2
CDR3aa: CASSLVAGAFYNEQFF
CDR3nt: TGTGCCAGCAGCCTCGTAGCGGGAGCCTTCTACAATGAGCAGTTCTTC

j_gene: TRBJ2-1
abundance: NA
v_gene: TRBV20-1
d_gene: TRBD2
CDR3aa: CSASRAGALDEQFF
CDR3nt: TGCAGTGCTAGCAGGGCGGGAGCTTTAGATGAGCAGTTCTTC

j_gene: TRBJ2-5
abundance: many
v_gene: TRBV9
d_gene: TRBD1
CDR3aa: CASSATGTEETQYF
CDR3nt: TGTGCCAGCAGCGCGACCGGGACAGAAGAGACCCAGTACTTC

j_gene: TRBJ2-5
abundance: many
v_gene: TRBV11-3
d_gene: TRBD1
CDR3aa: CASSLGGQNQETQYF
CDR3nt: TGTGCCAGCAGCTTAGGGGGACAGAACCAAGAGACCCAGTACTTC

j_gene: TRBJ2-7
abundance: few
v_gene: TRBV24-1
d_gene: TRBD1
CDR3aa: CATSQMGQGDEQYF
CDR3nt: TGTGCCACCAGTCAGATGGGACAGGGAGACGAGCAGTACTTC

j_gene: TRBJ2-7
abundance: many
v_gene: TRBV28
d_gene: TRBD2
CDR3aa: CASSRRGSGSVYEQYF
CDR3nt: TGTGCCAGCAGTCGACGGGGTAGCGGGAGCGTTTATGAGCAGTACTTC

j_gene: TRBJ2-3
abundance: many
v_gene: TRBV6-5
d_gene: TRBD2
CDR3aa: CASSYSQREGPSTDTQYF
CDR3nt: TGTGCCAGCAGTTACTCCCAGCGGGAGGGCCCTAGCACAGATACGCAGTATTTT

j_gene: TRBJ2-7
abundance: NA
v_gene: TRBV30
d_gene: NA
CDR3aa: CAWSRDTDYEQYF
CDR3nt: TGTGCCTGGAGCAGGGACACCGACTACGAGCAGTACTTC

j_gene: TRBJ2-3
abundance: many
v_gene: TRBV18
d_gene: NA
CDR3aa: CASSPMDDTQYF
CDR3nt: TGTGCCAGCTCACCCATGGATGATACGCAGTATTTT

j_gene: TRBJ2-7
abundance: many
v_gene: TRBV7-9
d_gene: TRBD2
CDR3aa: CASSLALGGGAYEQYF
CDR3nt: TGTGCCAGCAGCTTAGCACTCGGCGGGGGAGCCTACGAGCAGTACTTC

j_gene: TRBJ1-1
abundance: NA
v_gene: TRBV20-1
d_gene: TRBD1
CDR3aa: CSALAGTGVTEAFF
CDR3nt: TGCAGTGCGCTCGCTGGGACAGGGGTCACTGAAGCTTTCTTT

j_gene: TRBJ2-1
abundance: NA
v_gene: TRBV13
d_gene: TRBD1
CDR3aa: CASSPSDGPEGARSPTYNEQFF
CDR3nt: TGTGCCAGCAGCCCAAGCGATGGCCCCGAGGGGGCTAGGAGTCCGACCTACAATGAGCAGTTCTTC

j_gene: TRBJ2-3
abundance: few
v_gene: TRBV14
d_gene: NA
CDR3aa: CASSKISADTQYF
CDR3nt: TGTGCCAGCAGCAAAATAAGCGCAGATACGCAGTATTTT

j_gene: TRBJ1-1
abundance: many
v_gene: TRBV13
d_gene: NA
CDR3aa: CASSSNRVNTEAFF
CDR3nt: TGTGCCAGCAGCTCAAATAGGGTGAACACTGAAGCTTTCTTT

j_gene: TRBJ2-3
abundance: many
v_gene: TRBV20-1
d_gene: NA
CDR3aa: CSAIRRTEDTQYF
CDR3nt: TGCAGTGCTATAAGACGGACGGAAGATACGCAGTATTTT

j_gene: TRBJ1-2
abundance: NA
v_gene: TRBV7-9
d_gene: NA
CDR3aa: CASSAAGTNYGYTF
CDR3nt: TGTGCCAGCAGCGCGGCCGGGACGAACTATGGCTACACCTTC

j_gene: TRBJ2-1
abundance: NA
v_gene: TRBV5-6
d_gene: TRBD2
CDR3aa: CASSFVAGVSYNEQFF
CDR3nt: TGTGCCAGCAGCTTCGTAGCGGGAGTTAGCTACAATGAGCAGTTCTTC

j_gene: TRBJ2-7
abundance: many
v_gene: TRBV6-1
d_gene: TRBD1
CDR3aa: CASSERDRGWNEQYF
CDR3nt: TGTGCCAGCAGTGAAAGGGACAGGGGGTGGAACGAGCAGTACTTC